These 7 T cell receptor beta chains originate from one sample sequenced in a study of T cells in Graves' hyperthyroidism and ophthalmopathy. The CDR3 regions of TCR beta were amplified from RNA transcripts. Carried out on the TCR CDR3, a first-round RT-PCR used the HTBI primer set. From the multiplex PCR reads, TCRdb called clonotypes with MiXCR, one entry per CDR3 protein. Of 540,000 or so distinct CDR3 sequences in the sample, around 16% were seen once. Source material: blood. The receptors shown here come from a woman in her 30s with Graves' hyperthyroidism.

This clonotype was found many times. The gene calls are TRBV10-3 and TRBJ2-1; 7 nucleotides align to TRBD1. Germline CDR1 reads ENHRY; CDR2 reads SYGVKD. The CDR3 totals 21 residues. V shed 2 bases and J 6 bases; nucleotides not matched to a gene: 25. CDR3 DNA sequence: TGTGCCATCAGTGAGCCGAAGGACAGGTTGAAGGGGAACACCGGACTCAATGAGCAGTTCTTC. This encodes CAISEPKDRLKGNTGLNEQFF.

This clonotype was seen ten or more times. The V gene is TRBV5-6, the J gene TRBJ2-3; unclear D gene. The ends were cut back, 0 bases at V and 5 bases at J, with 16 bases in the middle. The germline CDR1 and CDR2 sequences are SGHDT and YYEEEE. The CDR3 is 16 residues long. The CDR3: CASSLDSLLKGDTQYF. DNA for the CDR3: TGTGCCAGCAGCTTGGATAGCTTGCTCAAGGGAGATACGCAGTATTTT.

Only a few counts were recorded for this clonotype. J is TRBJ2-7 and V is TRBV5-4; possibly TRBD1 for D (5 bases). The CDR3 totals 16 residues. Germline V CDR1 and CDR2: SGHNT, YYREEE (reference sequence). Trimming shortened V by 1 base and J by 3 bases, and 17 bases separated the two germline ends. The CDR3 loop is CASSLMGQGRGYEQYF. Written as DNA, the CDR3 is TGTGCCAGCAGCTTGATGGGGCAGGGAAGGGGCTACGAGCAGTACTTC.

This clonotype was seen more than once but under ten times. The J gene is TRBJ2-2, the V gene TRBV6-1; D might be TRBD1 or TRBD2, each matching 6 bases. The germline CDR1 and CDR2 sequences are MNHNS and SASEGT. Deletions cut 6 bases from V and 1 base from J, with 12 bases between. The CDR3 length is 15 residues. CDR3 DNA sequence: TGTGCCAGCAGCCCGAGGGGGGTGAACACCGGGGAGCTGTTTTTT. It encodes CASSPRGVNTGELFF.

This clonotype has a count of ten or more. The rearrangement uses TRBV12-3 or TRBV12-4 and TRBJ1-2; D not certain. CDR3 size: 15 residues. V was trimmed by 7 bases and J by 0 bases, leaving 15 bases between them. The CDR3 protein is CASTRLHLSNYGYTF. The CDR3 coding sequence is TGTGCCAGCACCAGATTACACCTCTCTAACTATGGCTACACCTTC.

This sequence joins TRBV14 and TRBJ1-1; D is undetermined. Germline CDR1 is SGHDN and CDR2 is FVKESK. Trimming took off 7 bases at V and 1 base at J, with 10 bases between the two ends. The CDR3 spans 13 residues. The CDR3 sequence is CASTTRANTEAFF. The CDR3 nucleotides read TGTGCCAGCACCACGCGGGCGAACACTGAAGCTTTCTTT.

This clonotype has a count of ten or more. The genes are TRBV6-1 and TRBJ2-7, with a weak D call TRBD2 (5 bases). This CDR3 spans 14 amino acids. Trimming took off 6 bases at V and 7 bases at J, with 19 bases between the two ends. Germline-derived CDR1 and CDR2 are MNHNS and SASEGT. In DNA, the CDR3 is TGTGCCAGCAGCAGAGACGGACCTTCGGGGGAGCAGTACTTC. Protein sequence: CASSRDGPSGEQYF.